The clone carrying this T cell receptor (beta chain) showed up just once. Its antigen is undetermined. The data belong to a study of Ad26.COV2.S vaccination and SARS-CoV-2 variants. As for the study in general: Donor got 5x10^10 or 1x10^11 viral particles of Ad26.COV2.S.

Study observations and caveats: Vaccine recipients and placebo recipients showed similar non-spike TCR breadth.

Stated treatment: about 20 received Ad26.COV2.S at low or high dose, single or two shots; 5 received placebo; per-sample allocation not given. Collection of samples fell on day 63 after the first vaccine or placebo injection. The protocol was immunoSEQ multiplex PCR, while the TCRdb copy is restricted to in-frame clones and leaves out a portion. Of about 400,000 clones listed, 70% to 90% are singletons. The V and J ends lost 4 bases and 10 bases, in that order; junction bases with no gene match: 10. In germline, CDR1 is SGHTA, CDR2 FQGTGA. This CDR3 is 15 amino acids long. The TCR sequence derives from a person aged 18-60 years who received the Ad26.COV2.S COVID-19 vaccine or a placebo. This chain connects TRBV7-3 to TRBJ2-1; 10 positions match TRBD2. This sample comprised peripheral blood, obtained in a trial of Ad26.COV2.S vaccine versus placebo. CDR3 in amino acids: CASSSQRGGVDEQFF. Here the CDR3 DNA reads TGTGCCAGCAGCTCCCAGCGGGGGGGCGTAGACGAGCAGTTCTTC.